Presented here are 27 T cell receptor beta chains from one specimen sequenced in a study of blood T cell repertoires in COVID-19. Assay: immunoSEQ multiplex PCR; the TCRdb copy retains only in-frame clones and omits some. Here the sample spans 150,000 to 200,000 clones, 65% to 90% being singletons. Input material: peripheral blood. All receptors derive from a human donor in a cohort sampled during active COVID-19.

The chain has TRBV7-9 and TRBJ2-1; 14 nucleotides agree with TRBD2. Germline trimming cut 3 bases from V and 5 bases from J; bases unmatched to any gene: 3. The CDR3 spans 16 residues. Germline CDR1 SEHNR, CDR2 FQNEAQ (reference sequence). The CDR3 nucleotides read TGTGCCAGCAGCTTCCGGACTAGCGGGAGGAACAATGAGCAGTTCTTC. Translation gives CASSFRTSGRNNEQFF.

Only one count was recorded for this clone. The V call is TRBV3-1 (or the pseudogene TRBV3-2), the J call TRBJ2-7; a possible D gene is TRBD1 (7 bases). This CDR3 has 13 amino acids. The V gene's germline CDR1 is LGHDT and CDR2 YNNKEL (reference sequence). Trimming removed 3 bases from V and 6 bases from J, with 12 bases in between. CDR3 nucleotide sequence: TGTGCCAGCAGCCACCAGGGGGGTTCCGAGCAGTACTTC. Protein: CASSHQGGSEQYF.

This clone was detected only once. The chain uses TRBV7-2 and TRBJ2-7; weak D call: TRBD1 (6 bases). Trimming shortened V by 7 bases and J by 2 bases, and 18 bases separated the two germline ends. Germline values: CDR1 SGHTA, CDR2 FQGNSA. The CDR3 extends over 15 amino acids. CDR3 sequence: CASTLFGRGAYEQYF. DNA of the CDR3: TGTGCCAGCACCCTTTTTGGCAGGGGTGCCTACGAGCAGTACTTC.

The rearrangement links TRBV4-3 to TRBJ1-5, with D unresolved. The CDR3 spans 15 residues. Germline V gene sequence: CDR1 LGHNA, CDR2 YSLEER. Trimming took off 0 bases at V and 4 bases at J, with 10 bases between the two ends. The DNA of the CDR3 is TGCGCCAGCAGCCAAGAAGTTGGAGGGAATCAGCCCCAGCATTTT. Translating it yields CASSQEVGGNQPQHF.

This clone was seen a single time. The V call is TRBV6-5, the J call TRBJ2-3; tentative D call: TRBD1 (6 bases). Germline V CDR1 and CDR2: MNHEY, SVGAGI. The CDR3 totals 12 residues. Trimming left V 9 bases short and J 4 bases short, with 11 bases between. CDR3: CASQGTPDTQYF. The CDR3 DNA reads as TGTGCCAGTCAGGGGACCCCAGATACGCAGTATTTT.

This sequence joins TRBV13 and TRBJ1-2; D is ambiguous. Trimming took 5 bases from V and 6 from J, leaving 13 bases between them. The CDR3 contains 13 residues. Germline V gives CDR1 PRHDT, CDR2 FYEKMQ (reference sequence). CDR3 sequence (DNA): TGTGCCAGCAGCCTCACCCCCACGGATGGCTACACCTTC. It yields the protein CASSLTPTDGYTF. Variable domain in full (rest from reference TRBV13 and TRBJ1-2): AAGVIQSPRHLIKEKRETATLKCYPIPRHDTVYWYQQGPGQDPQFLISFYEKMQSDKGSIPDRFSAQQFSDYHSELNMSSLELGDSALYFCASSLTPTDGYTFGSGTRLTVV.

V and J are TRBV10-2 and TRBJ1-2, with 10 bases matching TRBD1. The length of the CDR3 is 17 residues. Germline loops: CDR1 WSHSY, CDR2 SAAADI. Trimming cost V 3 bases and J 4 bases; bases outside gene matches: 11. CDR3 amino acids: CASSDSGTGALLYGYTF. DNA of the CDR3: TGCGCCAGCAGTGACTCCGGGACAGGGGCGCTTCTCTATGGCTACACCTTC.

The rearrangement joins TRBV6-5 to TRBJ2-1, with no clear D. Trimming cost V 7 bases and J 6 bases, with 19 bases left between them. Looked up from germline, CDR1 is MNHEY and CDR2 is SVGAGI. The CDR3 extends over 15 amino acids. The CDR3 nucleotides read TGTGCCAGCACTCGGGTCCTTCCTTCAATCAATGAGCAGTTCTTC. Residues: CASTRVLPSINEQFF.

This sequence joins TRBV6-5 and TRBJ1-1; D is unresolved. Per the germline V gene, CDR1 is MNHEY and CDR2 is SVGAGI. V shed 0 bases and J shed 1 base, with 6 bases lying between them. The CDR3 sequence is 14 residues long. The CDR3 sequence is CASSYSEGNTEAFF. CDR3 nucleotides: TGTGCCAGCAGTTACTCGGAGGGGAACACTGAAGCTTTCTTT.

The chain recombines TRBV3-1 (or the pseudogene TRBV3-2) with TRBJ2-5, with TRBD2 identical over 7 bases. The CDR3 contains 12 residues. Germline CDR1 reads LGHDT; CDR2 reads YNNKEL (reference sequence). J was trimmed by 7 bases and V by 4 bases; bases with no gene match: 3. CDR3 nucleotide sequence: TGTGCCAGCAGCCGGGGGGGTTTGACCCAGTACTTC. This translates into CASSRGGLTQYF.

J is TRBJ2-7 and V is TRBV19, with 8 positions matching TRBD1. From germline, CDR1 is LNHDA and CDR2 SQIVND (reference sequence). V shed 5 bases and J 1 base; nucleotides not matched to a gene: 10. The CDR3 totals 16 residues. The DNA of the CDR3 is TGTGCCAGTAGTGGTAAGACAGGGGACAGGTCCTACGAGCAGTACTTC. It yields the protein CASSGKTGDRSYEQYF.

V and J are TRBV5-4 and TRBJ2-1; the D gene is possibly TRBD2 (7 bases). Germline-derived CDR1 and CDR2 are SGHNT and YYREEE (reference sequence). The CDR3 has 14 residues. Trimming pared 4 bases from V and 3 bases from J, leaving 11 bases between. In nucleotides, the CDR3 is TGTGCCAGCAGCGGGGAGGGGGGCTACAATGAGCAGTTCTTC. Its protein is CASSGEGGYNEQFF.

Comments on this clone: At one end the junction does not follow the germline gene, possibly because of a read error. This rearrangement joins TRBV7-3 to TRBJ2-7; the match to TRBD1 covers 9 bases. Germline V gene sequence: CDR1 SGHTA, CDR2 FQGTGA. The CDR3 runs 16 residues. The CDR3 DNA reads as TGTGCCAGCAGCCTAACCCCAGGACAGGGGTCCTACGAGCAGTACTTC. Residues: CASSLTPGQGSYEQYF. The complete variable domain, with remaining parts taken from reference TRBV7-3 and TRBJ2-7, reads GAGVSQTPSNKVTEKGKYVELRCDPISGHTALYWYRQSLGQGPEFLIYFQGTGAADDSGLPNDRFFAVRPEGSVSTLKIQRTERGDSAVYLCASSLTPGQGSYEQYFGPGTRLTVT.

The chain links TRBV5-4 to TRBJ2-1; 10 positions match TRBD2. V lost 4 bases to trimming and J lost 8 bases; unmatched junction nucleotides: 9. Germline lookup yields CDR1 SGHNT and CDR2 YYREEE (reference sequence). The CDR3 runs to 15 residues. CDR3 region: CASSPPASGSYEQFF. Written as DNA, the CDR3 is TGTGCCAGCAGCCCGCCGGCTAGCGGGAGCTATGAGCAGTTCTTC.

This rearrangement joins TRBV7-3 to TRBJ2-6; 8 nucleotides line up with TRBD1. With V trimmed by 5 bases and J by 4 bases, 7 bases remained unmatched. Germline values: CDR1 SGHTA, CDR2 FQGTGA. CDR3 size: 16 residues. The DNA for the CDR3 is TGTGCCAGCAGCCCCGACAGGGGAACAGGGGCCAACGTCCTGACTTTC. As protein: CASSPDRGTGANVLTF.

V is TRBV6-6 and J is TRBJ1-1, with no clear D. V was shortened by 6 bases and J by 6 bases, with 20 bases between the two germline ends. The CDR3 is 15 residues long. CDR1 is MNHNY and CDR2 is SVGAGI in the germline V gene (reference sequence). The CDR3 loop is CASSPVTPEVAEAFF. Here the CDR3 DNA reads TGTGCCAGCAGCCCCGTTACCCCGGAGGTCGCTGAAGCTTTCTTT.

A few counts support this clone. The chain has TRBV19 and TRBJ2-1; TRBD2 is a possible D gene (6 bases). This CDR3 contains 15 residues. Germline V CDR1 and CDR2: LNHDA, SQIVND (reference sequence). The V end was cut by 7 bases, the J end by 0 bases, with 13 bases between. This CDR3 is CASIGGPSSYNEQFF. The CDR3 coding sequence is TGTGCCAGTATTGGAGGGCCGAGCTCCTACAATGAGCAGTTCTTC.

CDR3 nucleotide sequence: TGTGCCAGCAGCTTAAATGGGGCCCCGCAACCCCGCGAGCAGTACTTC. It translates to CASSLNGAPQPREQYF. The rearrangement uses TRBV7-3 and TRBJ2-7; tentatively, D is TRBD1 (5 bases). The CDR3 extends over 16 amino acids. V lost 1 base to trimming and J lost 6 bases, with 19 bases between them. Looked up from germline, CDR1 is SGHTA and CDR2 is FQGTGA.

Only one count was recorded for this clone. The CDR3 is CASRPPDRGIYGYTF. In DNA form, the CDR3 reads TGTGCCAGCAGACCACCCGACAGGGGGATTTATGGCTACACCTTC. The V gene is TRBV2, the J gene TRBJ1-2, with 9 bases fitting TRBD1. V dropped 6 bases and J dropped 5; count of bases not matched to a gene: 10. Germline lookup yields CDR1 SNHLY and CDR2 FYNNEI. This CDR3 comprises 15 residues.

Here the CDR3 reads CASSLATGAGGRGYTF. CDR3 DNA sequence: TGCGCCAGCAGCTTGGCTACCGGGGCAGGGGGACGAGGCTACACCTTC. The chain uses TRBV5-1 and TRBJ1-2; TRBD1 matches at 7 bases. Germline CDR1 is SGHRS and CDR2 is YFSETQ. CDR3 length equals 16 residues. V lost 0 bases and J lost 8; bases outside the gene matches: 13. Filled out from reference TRBV5-1 and TRBJ1-2, the complete variable domain reads KAGVTQTPRYLIKTRGQQVTLSCSPISGHRSVSWYQQTPGQGLQFLFEYFSETQRNKGNFPGRFSGRQFSNSRSEMNVSTLELGDSALYLCASSLATGAGGRGYTFGSGTRLTVV.

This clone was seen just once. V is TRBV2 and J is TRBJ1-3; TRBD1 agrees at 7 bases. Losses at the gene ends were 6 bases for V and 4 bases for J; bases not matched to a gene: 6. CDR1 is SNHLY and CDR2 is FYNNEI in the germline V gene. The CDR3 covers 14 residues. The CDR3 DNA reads TGTGCCAGCAGCAAACAGGGGCAAGGAAACACCATATATTTT. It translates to CASSKQGQGNTIYF.

The CDR3 protein is CASSERGPAGYTF. In DNA, the CDR3 is TGTGCCAGCAGTGAAAGGGGCCCAGCTGGCTACACCTTC. The chain carries TRBV6-1 and TRBJ1-2, with D possibly TRBD1 on 5 matching bases. CDR1 is MNHNS, CDR2 SASEGT, per germline. Trimming removed 2 bases from V and 7 bases from J, with 11 bases in between. The length of the CDR3 is 13 residues.

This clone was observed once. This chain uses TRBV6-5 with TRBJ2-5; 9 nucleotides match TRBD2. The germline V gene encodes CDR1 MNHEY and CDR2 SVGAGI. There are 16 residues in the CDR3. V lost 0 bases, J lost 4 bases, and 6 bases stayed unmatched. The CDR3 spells CASSYSFSGGLETQYF. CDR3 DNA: TGTGCCAGCAGTTACTCGTTCAGCGGGGGGCTAGAGACCCAGTACTTC.

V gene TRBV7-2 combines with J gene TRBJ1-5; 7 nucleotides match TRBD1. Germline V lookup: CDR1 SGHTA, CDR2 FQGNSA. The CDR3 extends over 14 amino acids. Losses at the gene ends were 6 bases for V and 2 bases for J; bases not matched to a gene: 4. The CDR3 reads CASRQGRGNQPQHF. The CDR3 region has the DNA TGTGCCAGCAGACAGGGGAGAGGCAATCAGCCCCAGCATTTT.

The CDR3 nucleotides are TGTGCCAGTAGTATCGGGGGAACCGGGGAGCTGTTTTTT. It encodes CASSIGGTGELFF. This sequence joins TRBV19 and TRBJ2-2; D is possibly TRBD2 (6 bases). This CDR3 has 13 amino acids. With 3 bases removed from V and 5 bases from J, the gap between germline ends came to 7 bases. The germline gives CDR1 LNHDA, CDR2 SQIVND (reference sequence).

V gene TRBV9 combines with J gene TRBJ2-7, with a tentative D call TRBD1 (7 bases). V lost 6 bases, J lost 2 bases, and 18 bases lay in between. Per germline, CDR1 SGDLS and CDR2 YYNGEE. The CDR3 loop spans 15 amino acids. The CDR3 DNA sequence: TGTGCCAGCACTAAAAGGGGGGACAGCGCCTACGAGCAGTACTTC. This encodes CASTKRGDSAYEQYF. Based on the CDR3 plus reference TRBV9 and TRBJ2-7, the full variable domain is DSGVTQTPKHLITATGQRVTLRCSPRSGDLSVYWYQQSLDQGLQFLIQYYNGEERAKGNILERFSAQQFPDLHSELNLSSLELGDSALYFCASTKRGDSAYEQYFGPGTRLTVT.

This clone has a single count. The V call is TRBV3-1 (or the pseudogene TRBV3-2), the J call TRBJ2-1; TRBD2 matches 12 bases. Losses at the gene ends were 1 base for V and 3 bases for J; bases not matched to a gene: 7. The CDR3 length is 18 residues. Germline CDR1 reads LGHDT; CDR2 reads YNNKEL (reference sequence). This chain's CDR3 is CASSQASSGRAFYNEQFF. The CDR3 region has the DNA TGTGCCAGCAGCCAAGCTTCTAGCGGGAGGGCCTTCTACAATGAGCAGTTCTTC.